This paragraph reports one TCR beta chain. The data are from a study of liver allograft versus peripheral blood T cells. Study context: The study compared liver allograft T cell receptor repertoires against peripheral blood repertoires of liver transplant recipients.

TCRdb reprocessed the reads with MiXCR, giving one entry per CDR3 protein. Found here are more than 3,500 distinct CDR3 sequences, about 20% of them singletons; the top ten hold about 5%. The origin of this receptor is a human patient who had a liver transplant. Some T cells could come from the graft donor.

Here the CDR3 DNA reads TGTGCCAGCAGTGCCGCGTTGGGGGGAGGGGGCGGAAGGTACGAGCAGTACTTC. Translating it yields CASSAALGGGGGRYEQYF. The chain uses TRBV2 and TRBJ2-7; tentatively, D is TRBD1 or TRBD2 (7 bases each). V was clipped by 4 bases and J by 4 bases, with 26 bases between them. CDR1 is SNHLY and CDR2 is FYNNEI in the germline V gene. The CDR3 is made up of 18 amino acids.